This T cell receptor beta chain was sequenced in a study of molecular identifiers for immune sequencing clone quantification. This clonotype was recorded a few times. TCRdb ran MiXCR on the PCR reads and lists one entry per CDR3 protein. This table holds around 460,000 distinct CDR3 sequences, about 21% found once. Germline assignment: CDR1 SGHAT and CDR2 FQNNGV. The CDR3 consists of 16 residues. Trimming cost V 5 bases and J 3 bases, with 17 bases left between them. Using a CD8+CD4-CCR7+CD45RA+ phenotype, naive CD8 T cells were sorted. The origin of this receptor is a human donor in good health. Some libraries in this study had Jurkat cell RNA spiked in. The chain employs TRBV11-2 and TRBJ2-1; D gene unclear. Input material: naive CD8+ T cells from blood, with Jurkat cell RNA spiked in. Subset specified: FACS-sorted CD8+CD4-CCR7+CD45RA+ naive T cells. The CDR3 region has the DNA TGTGCCAGCAGCGCTGTTCGGCTACCCTTCTACAATGAGCAGTTCTTC. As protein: CASSAVRLPFYNEQFF.